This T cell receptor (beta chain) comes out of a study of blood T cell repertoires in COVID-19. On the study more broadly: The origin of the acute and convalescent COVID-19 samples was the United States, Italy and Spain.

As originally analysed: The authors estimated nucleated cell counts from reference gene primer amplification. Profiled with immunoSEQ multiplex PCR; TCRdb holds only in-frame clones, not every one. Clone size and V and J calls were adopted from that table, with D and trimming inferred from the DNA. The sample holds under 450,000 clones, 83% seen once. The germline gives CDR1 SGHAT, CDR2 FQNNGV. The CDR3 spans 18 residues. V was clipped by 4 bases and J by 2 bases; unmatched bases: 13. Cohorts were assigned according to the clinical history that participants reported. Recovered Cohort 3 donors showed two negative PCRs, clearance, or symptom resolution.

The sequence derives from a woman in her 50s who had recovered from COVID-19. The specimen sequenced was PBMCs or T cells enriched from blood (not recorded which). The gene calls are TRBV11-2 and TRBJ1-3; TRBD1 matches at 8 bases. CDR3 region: CASSSLGQGKLAGNTIYF. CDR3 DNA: TGTGCCAGCAGCTCACTCGGACAGGGTAAATTAGCTGGAAACACCATATATTTT.